These 20 T cell receptor beta chains share one sample of origin, sequenced in a study of T-cell reconstitution after alpha-beta-depleted transplantation in children. Unique molecular identifiers were used in preparing the TCRbeta library. TCRdb itself ran the PCR reads through MiXCR, one entry per CDR3 protein. Here the sample spans about 640,000 distinct CDR3 sequences, roughly 15% being singletons. This specimen was PBMCs from the stem cell graft donor, taken from the stem cell graft. Receptor source: a human donor who donated a stem cell graft to a child with acute myeloid leukemia.

The J gene is TRBJ1-1, the V gene TRBV12-3 or TRBV12-4; D is perhaps TRBD1 (5 bases). The CDR3 has 13 residues. V was cut by 6 bases and J by 9 bases, with 17 bases left in between. CDR3 DNA sequence: TGTGCCAGCAGACCCACCCGGGGCCCTAAAGCTTTCTTT. It yields the protein CASRPTRGPKAFF.

This clonotype was recorded at least ten times. This sequence joins TRBV12-3 or TRBV12-4 and TRBJ1-1; weak D call: TRBD1 (6 bases). CDR3 size: 15 residues. V gave up 6 bases and J gave up 1 base, with 15 bases separating them. For the CDR3, the DNA is TGTGCCAGCAGGGCCGGGAGACAGGCGAACACTGAAGCTTTCTTT. Amino acids: CASRAGRQANTEAFF.

This clonotype was picked up many times. The rearrangement links TRBV20-1 to TRBJ1-4; no reliable D call. The germline V gene encodes CDR1 DFQATT and CDR2 SNEGSKA (reference sequence). This CDR3 is 15 amino acids long. Trimming shortened V by 2 bases and J by 3 bases, and 13 bases separated the two germline ends. For the CDR3, the DNA is TGCAGTGCTAGACCCTTAGCAGGAGCTAATGAAAAACTGTTTTTT. It yields the protein CSARPLAGANEKLFF.

The chain uses TRBV15 and TRBJ2-2; the D is unclear. Trimming left V 8 bases short and J 5 bases short, with 15 bases between. Per germline, CDR1 LNHNV and CDR2 YYDKDF (reference sequence). The CDR3 covers 14 residues. The CDR3 DNA is TGTGCCACCTGTGACACGGGCAGAACCGGGGAGCTGTTTTTT. Protein: CATCDTGRTGELFF.

This chain joins TRBV4-3 and TRBJ1-1; D may be TRBD1 (6 bases). CDR1 is LGHNA, CDR2 YSLEER, per germline. The CDR3 covers 15 residues. V lost 0 bases to trimming and J lost 4 bases, with 12 bases between them. The CDR3: CASSQEQGLSTEAFF. In nucleotides, the CDR3 is TGCGCCAGCAGCCAAGAACAGGGTCTAAGCACTGAAGCTTTCTTT.

This clonotype has just a few counts. V gene TRBV7-9 combines with J gene TRBJ2-6, with D perhaps being TRBD1 or TRBD2 (5 bases each). The V end was cut by 6 bases, the J end by 4 bases, with 10 bases between. The germline V gene has CDR1 SEHNR and CDR2 FQNEAQ (reference sequence). The CDR3 contains 14 residues. CDR3 protein: CASRTNRGANVLTF. In DNA form, the CDR3 reads TGTGCCAGCAGGACTAACAGGGGGGCCAACGTCCTGACTTTC.

This chain connects TRBV7-2 to TRBJ1-2, with D unclear. Trimming left V 1 base short and J 8 bases short, with 14 bases between. The CDR3 sequence is 14 residues long. Germline CDR1 is SGHTA and CDR2 is FQGNSA. The CDR3 protein is CASSLDKILGGYTF. The CDR3 DNA is TGTGCCAGCAGCTTAGATAAAATCCTGGGAGGCTACACCTTC.

This clonotype was observed a few times. The chain recombines TRBV12-3 or TRBV12-4 with TRBJ2-1; D possibly matches TRBD1 or TRBD2 (6 bases each). Trimming removed 2 bases at V and 4 bases at J, with 12 bases between. The CDR3 is 15 amino acids. Here the CDR3 DNA reads TGTGCCAGCAGTTTAAGGGGGGTCCAGTACAATGAGCAGTTCTTC. This sequence encodes CASSLRGVQYNEQFF.

This clonotype was seen more than once but under ten times. The chain links TRBV15 to TRBJ1-4; no clear D gene. Per the germline V gene, CDR1 is LNHNV and CDR2 is YYDKDF (reference sequence). This CDR3 is 14 amino acids long. Trimming removed 0 bases from V and 6 bases from J, with 8 bases in between. CDR3 loop: CATSRDPGYEKLFF. Here the CDR3 DNA reads TGTGCCACCAGCAGAGATCCCGGGTATGAAAAACTGTTTTTT. Supplemented by reference TRBV15 and TRBJ1-4, the full variable domain reads DAMVIQNPRYQVTQFGKPVTLSCSQTLNHNVMYWYQQKSSQAPKLLFHYYDKDFNNEADTPDNFQSRRPNTSFCFLDIRSPGLGDTAMYLCATSRDPGYEKLFFGSGTQLSVL.

This clonotype occurred a few times. The rearrangement links TRBV25-1 to TRBJ1-6, with D possibly matching TRBD1 (5 bases). V lost 4 bases and J 7 bases, leaving 14 bases between the germline ends. CDR3 length equals 15 residues. Germline V CDR1 and CDR2: MGHDK, SYGVNS. In DNA, the CDR3 is TGTGCCAGCAGTGGGAGTGGGGGAAAAAATTCACCCCTCCACTTT. Translating gives CASSGSGGKNSPLHF.

Ten or more counts support this clonotype. The V gene is TRBV12-3 or TRBV12-4, the J gene TRBJ2-2; D possibly corresponds to TRBD2 (6 bases). Trimming shortened V by 5 bases and J by 1 base, and 11 bases separated the two germline ends. The CDR3 extends over 15 amino acids. The DNA of the CDR3 is TGTGCCAGCAGTCTGCGGGGTCTGAACACCGGGGAGCTGTTTTTT. Its translation: CASSLRGLNTGELFF.

This clonotype occurred many times. V is TRBV29-1 and J is TRBJ2-7; 8 bases match TRBD2. Trimming took 4 bases from V and 3 from J; bases not matched to a gene: 2. Germline lookup yields CDR1 SQVTM and CDR2 ANQGSEA. CDR3 length: 12 residues. The CDR3 here is CSVVREGYEQYF. The CDR3 bases are TGCAGCGTTGTACGGGAGGGCTACGAGCAGTACTTC.

This clonotype turned up a few times. The chain carries TRBV28 and TRBJ1-1; 8 nucleotides match TRBD1. Looked up from germline, CDR1 is MDHEN and CDR2 is SYDVKM. With V trimmed by 4 bases and J by 5 bases, 9 bases remained unmatched. The CDR3 loop spans 15 amino acids. Here the CDR3 DNA reads TGTGCCAGCAGTTCCCCTATGACAGGGGCAACTGAAGCTTTCTTT. Protein sequence: CASSSPMTGATEAFF.

This sequence joins TRBV10-3 and TRBJ1-1; the D is unclear. Trimming shortened V by 3 bases and J by 1 base, and 9 bases separated the two germline ends. Germline V lookup: CDR1 ENHRY, CDR2 SYGVKD. There are 14 residues in the CDR3. The CDR3 bases are TGTGCCATCAGTGAACCCCGTCAGAACACTGAAGCTTTCTTT. Its translation: CAISEPRQNTEAFF.

The CDR3 DNA reads as TGTGCCAGCACCCTTGGCGGGGCCGGGGAGCTGTTTTTT. Its protein is CASTLGGAGELFF. The chain has TRBV9 and TRBJ2-2, with D perhaps TRBD2 (6 bases). V dropped 6 bases and J dropped 6 bases, with 12 bases sitting between them. Germline V CDR1 and CDR2: SGDLS, YYNGEE. The CDR3 extends over 13 amino acids. Looking up the rest from reference TRBV9 and TRBJ2-2 gives the full variable domain: DSGVTQTPKHLITATGQRVTLRCSPRSGDLSVYWYQQSLDQGLQFLIQYYNGEERAKGNILERFSAQQFPDLHSELNLSSLELGDSALYFCASTLGGAGELFFGEGSRLTVL.

V usage is TRBV20-1 and J usage is TRBJ1-3, with 8 bases matching TRBD1. CDR3 length: 12 amino acids. Germline V CDR1 and CDR2: DFQATT, SNEGSKA (reference sequence). V gave up 6 bases and J gave up 6 bases; unmatched junction bases: 4. The CDR3 loop is CSAQTGENTIYF. The CDR3 nucleotides read TGCAGTGCGCAGACAGGGGAAAACACCATATATTTT.

The chain carries TRBV24-1 and TRBJ2-1, with D perhaps being TRBD1 or TRBD2 (5 bases each). CDR1 KGHDR and CDR2 SFDVKD come from the germline V gene. The CDR3 runs to 17 residues. Trimming left V 1 base short and J 6 bases short, with 18 bases between. The CDR3 coding sequence is TGTGCCACCAGTGATTTTGGGGGAAGTGCGCGACCCAATGAGCAGTTCTTC. Its translation is CATSDFGGSARPNEQFF.

This clonotype turned up a few times. The chain couples TRBV7-2 to TRBJ2-2; D tentatively reads TRBD1 or TRBD2 (6 bases each). CDR3 length equals 16 residues. With 1 base removed from V and 5 bases from J, the gap between germline ends came to 14 bases. Germline assignment: CDR1 SGHTA and CDR2 FQGNSA. The CDR3 nucleotides read TGTGCCAGCAGCTTAGGTGGGGGGCCTGGAACCGGGGAGCTGTTTTTT. Its protein product is CASSLGGGPGTGELFF.

This clonotype was counted ten times or more. V usage is TRBV20-1 and J usage is TRBJ2-5; D remains ambiguous. Trimming left V 7 bases short and J 6 bases short, with 3 bases between. The CDR3 consists of 8 residues. Germline V gene sequence: CDR1 DFQATT, CDR2 SNEGSKA (reference sequence). The CDR3 loop is CSGKTQYF. In nucleotides, the CDR3 is TGCAGTGGAAAGACCCAGTACTTC.

This clonotype was counted a few times. The chain employs TRBV5-1 and TRBJ2-1; 10 bases are shared with TRBD2. CDR3 length equals 17 residues. Germline V lookup: CDR1 SGHRS, CDR2 YFSETQ. J lost 0 bases, V lost 2 bases, and 5 bases had no gene match. The CDR3: CASSFPSGGSSYNEQFF. The CDR3 region has the DNA TGCGCCAGCAGCTTCCCTAGCGGGGGTAGCTCCTACAATGAGCAGTTCTTC.